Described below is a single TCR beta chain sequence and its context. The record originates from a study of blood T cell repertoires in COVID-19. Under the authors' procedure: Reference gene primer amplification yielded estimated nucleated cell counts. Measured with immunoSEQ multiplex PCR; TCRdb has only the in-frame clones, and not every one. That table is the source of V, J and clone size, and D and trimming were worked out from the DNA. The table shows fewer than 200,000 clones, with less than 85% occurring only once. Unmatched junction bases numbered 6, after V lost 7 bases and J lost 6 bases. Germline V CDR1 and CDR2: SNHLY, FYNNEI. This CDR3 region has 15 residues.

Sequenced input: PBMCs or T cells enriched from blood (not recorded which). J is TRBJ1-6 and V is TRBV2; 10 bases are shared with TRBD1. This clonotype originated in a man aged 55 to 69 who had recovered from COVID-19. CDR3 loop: CASIEWDRGNSPLHF. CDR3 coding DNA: TGTGCCAGCATCGAGTGGGACAGGGGTAATTCACCCCTCCACTTT.